The 2 T cell receptor beta chains listed next were all sequenced from one sample in a study of cytomegalovirus exposure and HLA in healthy donors. The PCR had 60 Vbeta and 13 Jbeta primers. Libraries were prepared by immunoSEQ multiplex PCR; TCRdb keeps only in-frame clonotypes and omits some of them. Across approximately 72,000 clones, the top ten clones capture about 4.5% of the sample. Material: PBMCs. The receptors here all came from a middle-aged woman in good health and CMV-seropositive.

The J gene is TRBJ2-7, the V gene TRBV10-3, with 8 bases matching TRBD2. The V gene's germline CDR1 is ENHRY and CDR2 SYGVKD. Germline trimming cut 3 bases from V and 4 bases from J; bases unmatched to any gene: 2. CDR3 size: 13 residues. The CDR3 DNA reads TGTGCCATCAGTGATAGCGGGAAGTACGAGCAGTACTTC. It codes for CAISDSGKYEQYF.

The chain combines TRBV9 with TRBJ2-2, with 10 bases identical to TRBD2. Germline V gene lookup returns CDR1 SGDLS and CDR2 YYNGEE. This CDR3 has 15 amino acids. The V gene end was trimmed by 4 bases and the J gene end by 1 base; junction bases not matched to a gene: 1. CDR3 loop: CASSRTSGNTGELFF. The CDR3 DNA is TGTGCCAGCAGCAGGACTAGCGGGAACACCGGGGAGCTGTTTTTT.